The T cell receptor (beta chain) under discussion was sequenced for a study of Tregs in tolerant kidney transplant recipients (dated by TCRdb to the late 2010s). Study-wide context: The study applied TCRbeta sequencing to find donor-specific regulatory T cells before combined kidney and bone marrow transplantation and then followed those same cells after transplant. In a few healthy controls, several methods of expanding Tregs specific for an allogeneic donor were compared by TCRbeta repertoire sequencing. Findings and caveats that apply to the study as a whole: Biological reproducibility was not examined directly, but technical replication error appeared to be minimal. The study was limited by small patient numbers, and the findings need validation in larger populations and under other immunosuppression protocols. The most biologically relevant and donor-specific TCRbeta repertoire appeared to be identified by expanding Tregs with activated donor B cells.

Unstimulated Tregs (CD4+CD25+CD127-), CD4+ non-Tregs (CD4+CD25-), CD4 and CD8 cells were FACS-sorted from thawed PBMCs. Blood from healthy controls was obtained either from healthy volunteers or as purchased buffy coats. Healthy control blood was separated into PBMCs by Ficoll density gradient and cryopreserved, and patient PBMCs were collected both before and after transplant. For TCRbeta CDR3 sequencing, genomic DNA was extracted from sorted cells using the QIAGEN DNeasy Blood and Tissue Kit. High-throughput TCRbeta CDR3 sequencing, including PCR amplification with bias correction and internal controls, was performed commercially through immunoSEQ. The study's own analysis went as follows. A unique productive TCRbeta sequence was defined by the CDR3 nucleotide sequence when primers matched, and otherwise by the CDR3 amino acid sequence together with the Vbeta and Jbeta genes. As a correction for sorting error, sequences shared between sorted populations at a frequency ratio of 2:1 or less were discarded, and the remaining shared sequences were assigned to the higher population. Donor-reactive sequences were defined as at least 5-fold expanded in CFSE-low cells versus unstimulated cells, with frequency of at least 0.01% in CFSE-low cells. Repertoire divergence was quantified by Jensen-Shannon divergence calculated from the top 100 TCRbeta sequences ranked by frequency. For any sample with multiple sequencing runs, sorting error was corrected in each run separately before the runs were pooled. Held by TCRdb, this immuneACCESS table contains in-frame sequences only and omits some clones. Under half of the omission traces to an unresolved V gene where checked; the cause of the rest is unknown. V and J calls and clone size are copied from that table; D and trimming were computed from the DNA. The sample contains roughly 250,000 clones, 65% to 85% of them found a single time. Over 0.5% of the sample is in the top ten clones.

On this clone itself: It lacks a known antigen. No much larger clone exists at a distance of one base, and base qualities are not known.

This sequence originates from a human donor in good health. The sequencing input was CD4+ T cells from blood.

The CDR3 corresponds to CSTGTGNTGELFF. The sequenced DNA is TGCAGCACTGGGACAGGGAACACCGGGGAGCTGTTTTTT. Recombination linked TRBV29-1 to TRBJ2-2; TRBD1 fits 8 bases in the junction. The germline V gene gives CDR1 as SQVTM and CDR2 as ANQGSEA. The CDR3 goes from the cysteine to the phenylalanine over 13 residues. Of the read, only the CDR3 DNA is kept; its 39 bases are in frame from base 1. Germline trimming: 8 bases from V, 1 base from J; junction bases outside gene matches: 3.